What follows are 9 T cell receptor beta chains derived from one specimen sequenced in a study of blood T cell repertoires in COVID-19. Produced via immunoSEQ multiplex PCR; TCRdb's table is partial and in-frame only. Among 130,000 to 150,000 clones listed, 75% to 90% were seen once. Sample: peripheral blood. The receptors stem from a woman aged 55-75 years with COVID-19, enrolled during active disease.

J is TRBJ2-1 and V is TRBV7-3; 8 positions match TRBD2. This CDR3 contains 17 residues. Per germline, CDR1 SGHTA and CDR2 FQGTGA. Trimming removed 4 bases from V and 6 bases from J; junction bases left unmatched: 14. The CDR3, as DNA: TGTGCCAGCAGCTCCACGTCCCCAATAGCGGGGAGCAATGAGCAGTTCTTC. Translation gives CASSSTSPIAGSNEQFF.

The chain recombines TRBV2 with TRBJ1-3, with 8 bases aligning to TRBD1. V gave up 3 bases and J gave up 3 bases; unmatched junction bases: 1. This CDR3 comprises 14 residues. The germline CDR1 and CDR2 sequences are SNHLY and FYNNEI. DNA of the CDR3: TGTGCCAGCAGTGAGACAGGGGTTGGAAACACCATATATTTT. Its protein product is CASSETGVGNTIYF.

This clone appeared once. The chain employs TRBV7-3 and TRBJ2-2, with no clear D. CDR3 length: 12 residues. V was pared by 6 bases and J by 6 bases, with 8 bases between. The germline V gene has CDR1 SGHTA and CDR2 FQGTGA. CDR3 residues: CASRAGSGELFF. As DNA, the CDR3 is TGTGCCAGCAGAGCAGGATCCGGGGAGCTGTTTTTT. Looking up the rest from reference TRBV7-3 and TRBJ2-2 gives the full variable domain: GAGVSQTPSNKVTEKGKYVELRCDPISGHTALYWYRQSLGQGPEFLIYFQGTGAADDSGLPNDRFFAVRPEGSVSTLKIQRTERGDSAVYLCASRAGSGELFFGEGSRLTVL.

The chain combines TRBV5-8 with TRBJ2-7, with D possibly TRBD1 on 6 matching bases. V was clipped by 2 bases and J by 4 bases, with 10 bases between them. The germline gives CDR1 SGHTS, CDR2 YDEGEE. The CDR3 spans 13 residues. CDR3 residues: CASSLGGQYEQYF. Here the CDR3 DNA reads TGTGCCAGCAGCTTAGGGGGTCAATACGAGCAGTACTTC.

V usage is TRBV19 and J usage is TRBJ1-4, with D tentatively TRBD1 (5 bases). The CDR3 totals 14 residues. The ends were cut back, 3 bases at V and 6 bases at J, with 11 bases in the middle. CDR1 is LNHDA, CDR2 SQIVND, per germline (reference sequence). Written as DNA, the CDR3 is TGTGCCAGTAGTATGATGGGGGAGGATGAAAAACTGTTTTTT. Its translation is CASSMMGEDEKLFF.

The chain has TRBV7-9 and TRBJ2-1; D is uncertain. The CDR3 loop spans 14 amino acids. Looked up from germline, CDR1 is SEHNR and CDR2 is FQNEAQ (reference sequence). The V and J ends lost 8 bases and 7 bases respectively, with 18 bases between them. The CDR3 coding sequence is TGTGCCAGCGGCCTCGGTCCCCCTAGTAATGAGCAGTTCTTC. Residues: CASGLGPPSNEQFF.

This clone was observed once. This chain joins TRBV5-1 and TRBJ1-1; D not certain. CDR1 is SGHRS and CDR2 is YFSETQ in the germline V gene. The CDR3 runs to 14 residues. Trimming removed 0 bases at V and 6 bases at J, with 12 bases between. CDR3 sequence reads: CASSLAGLTAEAFF. CDR3 nucleotides: TGCGCCAGCAGCTTGGCGGGGTTGACGGCTGAAGCTTTCTTT. The full variable domain, with the rest looked up from reference TRBV5-1 and TRBJ1-1, is KAGVTQTPRYLIKTRGQQVTLSCSPISGHRSVSWYQQTPGQGLQFLFEYFSETQRNKGNFPGRFSGRQFSNSRSEMNVSTLELGDSALYLCASSLAGLTAEAFFGQGTRLTVV.

This chain links TRBV24-1 with TRBJ2-1, with TRBD1 as a possible D gene (5 bases). Germline V gene lookup returns CDR1 KGHDR and CDR2 SFDVKD. The CDR3 spans 12 residues. Trimming took off 7 bases at V and 9 bases at J, with 12 bases between the two ends. In DNA, the CDR3 is TGTGCCACCAGCTTGGGGCTACGTGAGCAGTTCTTC. It translates to CATSLGLREQFF.

The chain uses TRBV12-3 or TRBV12-4 and TRBJ1-2; TRBD1 matches 9 bases. V was clipped by 5 bases and J by 8 bases; unmatched bases: 6. CDR3 length: 13 residues. CDR3 protein: CASSPPGTGGYTF. The CDR3 bases are TGTGCCAGCAGTCCACCCGGGACAGGGGGCTACACCTTC.